The 9 T cell receptor beta chains listed next were all sequenced from one sample in a study of cytomegalovirus exposure and HLA in healthy donors. In the PCR, 60 Vbeta and 13 Jbeta primers were used. Libraries were prepared by immunoSEQ multiplex PCR; TCRdb keeps only in-frame clonotypes and omits some of them. The profile shows 150,000 to 200,000 clones, about 80% of them singletons. Sequencing was done on a sample of PBMCs. These TCRs come from a young man in good health and CMV-seropositive.

This chain connects TRBV28 to TRBJ2-3; TRBD1 matches at 8 bases. This CDR3 has 15 residues. Trimming at V came to 3 bases and at J to 3 bases, leaving 5 bases not matched to a gene. Germline lookup yields CDR1 MDHEN and CDR2 SYDVKM. The CDR3 nucleotides are TGTGCCAGCAGTTTCCGACAGGGGAATACAGATACGCAGTATTTT. Protein product: CASSFRQGNTDTQYF.

This sequence joins TRBV19 and TRBJ1-1; tentative D call: TRBD1 (6 bases). CDR3 length equals 15 residues. With 7 bases removed from V and 1 base from J, the gap between germline ends came to 16 bases. In germline, CDR1 is LNHDA, CDR2 SQIVND (reference sequence). Written as DNA, the CDR3 is TGTGCCAGTATCCCCTCTAGGACAGCGAACACTGAAGCTTTCTTT. This encodes CASIPSRTANTEAFF.

This clone was seen a handful of times. V and J are TRBV6-6 and TRBJ1-1, with 7 bases matching TRBD1. V was pared by 2 bases and J by 2 bases, with 5 bases of the junction left unmatched. There are 15 residues in the CDR3. The V gene's germline CDR1 is MNHNY and CDR2 SVGAGI (reference sequence). The DNA of the CDR3 is TGTGCCAGCAGTTACCCGGGACAGCCTAACACTGAAGCTTTCTTT. Protein sequence: CASSYPGQPNTEAFF.

The V gene is TRBV4-1, the J gene TRBJ2-7; TRBD1 matches at 8 bases. Trimming at V came to 4 bases and at J to 0 bases, leaving 11 bases not matched to a gene. CDR1 is MGHRA and CDR2 is YSYEKL in the germline V gene. This CDR3 has 17 amino acids. This chain's CDR3 is CASSLNRGAGSSYEQYF. The CDR3 DNA follows: TGCGCCAGCAGCCTCAACAGGGGGGCAGGTAGCTCCTACGAGCAGTACTTC.

The rearrangement uses TRBV2 and TRBJ1-2, with TRBD1 identical over 7 bases. This CDR3 spans 15 amino acids. Germline V gene data show CDR1 as SNHLY and CDR2 as FYNNEI. The V segment lost 2 bases and the J segment 4 bases; nucleotides outside the gene matches: 7. The chain's CDR3 is CASSEKQTGTYGYTF. CDR3 nucleotides: TGTGCCAGCAGTGAAAAACAGACAGGGACCTATGGCTACACCTTC. Complete variable domain (other parts from reference TRBV2 and TRBJ1-2): EPEVTQTPSHQVTQMGQEVILRCVPISNHLYFYWYRQILGQKVEFLVSFYNNEISEKSEIFDDQFSVERPDGSNFTLKIRSTKLEDSAMYFCASSEKQTGTYGYTFGSGTRLTVV.

The rearrangement links TRBV5-6 to TRBJ2-7, with D tentatively TRBD1 (6 bases). The CDR3 consists of 14 residues. From germline, CDR1 is SGHDT and CDR2 YYEEEE. V was shortened by 0 bases and J by 3 bases, with 10 bases between the two germline ends. CDR3 sequence reads: CASSLGQAFYEQYF. The CDR3, as DNA: TGTGCCAGCAGCTTGGGACAGGCGTTCTACGAGCAGTACTTC.

The chain employs TRBV28 and TRBJ1-3; 10 bases are a match to TRBD1. This CDR3 contains 15 residues. The ends lost 10 bases at V and 6 bases at J; junction bases unmatched: 12. Germline assignment: CDR1 MDHEN and CDR2 SYDVKM. This CDR3 reads CATTDPGTGENTIYF. CDR3 in DNA: TGTGCCACTACTGACCCGGGGACAGGGGAAAACACCATATATTTT.

The V gene is TRBV11-3, the J gene TRBJ1-2; unclear D gene. Trimming removed 0 bases at V and 6 bases at J, with 8 bases between. The germline V gene encodes CDR1 SGHNT and CDR2 YENEEA. The CDR3 runs 13 residues. For the CDR3, the DNA is TGTGCCAGCAGCTTAGAGGGCGGGGATGGCTACACCTTC. It is translated as CASSLEGGDGYTF.

This clone has more than one count but fewer than ten. The chain employs TRBV25-1 and TRBJ1-1, with D unclear. The V end lost 4 bases, the J end lost 1 base, and 13 bases lay between the germline ends. CDR3 size: 15 residues. The germline CDR1 and CDR2 sequences are MGHDK and SYGVNS. Here the CDR3 DNA reads TGTGCCAGCAGTGTATCAGGTGAAGGGAACACTGAAGCTTTCTTT. Translation gives CASSVSGEGNTEAFF.